Following are 12 T cell receptor beta chains from one sample sequenced in a study of T cell responses to AZD1222 COVID-19 vaccine. TCRdb's table, derived via immunoSEQ multiplex PCR, lists solely in-frame clones and lacks some. The sample contains roughly 170,000 clones, around nine tenths of which appear only once. The material was peripheral blood, obtained on day 0 of AZD1222 vaccination. The receptors here all came from an adult in good health.

In this sample, this clone turned up once. V is TRBV6-1 and J is TRBJ2-1, with 9 bases aligning to TRBD2. There are 16 residues in the CDR3. The V segment lost 0 bases and the J segment 10 bases; nucleotides outside the gene matches: 10. The germline CDR1 and CDR2 sequences are MNHNS and SASEGT. The CDR3 region is CASSEAVLAGVAEQFF. For the CDR3, the DNA is TGTGCCAGCAGTGAAGCCGTTTTAGCGGGAGTGGCAGAGCAGTTCTTC.

This clone has just a few counts. This chain links TRBV20-1 with TRBJ1-4; TRBD1 agrees at 8 bases. Germline V CDR1 and CDR2: DFQATT, SNEGSKA (reference sequence). The CDR3 totals 15 residues. With 3 bases clipped from V and 7 bases from J, the junction kept 10 bases outside the gene matches. CDR3: CSASAQGGLGEKLFF. The CDR3 DNA sequence: TGCAGTGCTAGTGCACAGGGGGGACTTGGTGAAAAACTGTTTTTT.

The rearrangement uses TRBV9 and TRBJ1-5, with TRBD1 as a possible D gene (6 bases). The CDR3 contains 15 residues. CDR1 is SGDLS and CDR2 is YYNGEE in the germline V gene. V was trimmed by 3 bases and J by 0 bases, leaving 10 bases between them. CDR3 in DNA: TGTGCCAGCAGCGGGGGACATTCTAGCAATCAGCCCCAGCATTTT. Protein: CASSGGHSSNQPQHF.

CDR3 region: CAWSVLGNTEAFF. As DNA, the CDR3 is TGTGCCTGGAGTGTACTCGGGAACACTGAAGCTTTCTTT. This sequence joins TRBV30 and TRBJ1-1; D unclear. CDR1 and CDR2 from the germline V gene are GTSNPN and SVGIG (reference sequence). Trimming removed 0 bases at V and 1 base at J, with 6 bases between. The CDR3 runs to 13 residues.

The J gene is TRBJ2-2, the V gene TRBV12-3 or TRBV12-4, with D possibly being TRBD2 (5 bases). The V end was cut by 6 bases, the J end by 8 bases, with 10 bases between. The CDR3 covers 12 residues. This chain's CDR3 is CASRSAEGELFF. For the CDR3, the DNA is TGTGCCAGCAGATCAGCGGAAGGGGAGCTGTTTTTT.

This clone was detected only a few times. The V gene is TRBV6-5, the J gene TRBJ2-7, with TRBD1 identical over 7 bases. The V and J ends lost 7 bases and 7 bases, in that order; junction bases with no gene match: 10. CDR3 length: 13 amino acids. In germline, CDR1 is MNHEY, CDR2 SVGAGI. The CDR3 spells CASKRGLQDEQYF. In nucleotides, the CDR3 is TGTGCCAGCAAAAGGGGGCTCCAGGATGAGCAGTACTTC.

The count of this clone is one. The rearrangement uses TRBV12-5 and TRBJ2-5, with a possible D match to TRBD1 (6 bases). Germline assignment: CDR1 LGHNT and CDR2 FRNRAP. V lost 1 base and J lost 1, with 16 bases in between. The CDR3 loop spans 17 amino acids. The CDR3 spells CASGLARTADTQETQYF. CDR3 DNA: TGTGCTAGTGGTTTGGCTCGGACAGCTGACACCCAAGAGACCCAGTACTTC.

V gene TRBV5-8 combines with J gene TRBJ1-4; D may be TRBD1 (5 bases). The ends were cut back, 1 base at V and 0 bases at J, with 10 bases in the middle. The V gene's germline CDR1 is SGHTS and CDR2 YDEGEE. This CDR3 comprises 16 residues. The CDR3 nucleotides read TGTGCCAGCAGCTTGAGAAGGGGAACAACTAATGAAAAACTGTTTTTT. Amino acid sequence: CASSLRRGTTNEKLFF.

The CDR3 loop is CASSPAQYLEQFF. The CDR3 DNA follows: TGTGCCAGCAGCCCCGCCCAGTACCTGGAGCAGTTCTTC. The V gene is TRBV12-3 or TRBV12-4, the J gene TRBJ2-1; D remains ambiguous. The CDR3 runs 13 residues. With 6 bases removed from V and 10 bases from J, the gap between germline ends came to 16 bases.

The gene calls are TRBV4-1 and TRBJ2-1; 8 nucleotides match TRBD2. The CDR3 is 19 amino acids. CDR1 is MGHRA and CDR2 is YSYEKL in the germline V gene. Trimming at V came to 4 bases and at J to 0 bases, leaving 14 bases not matched to a gene. In DNA, the CDR3 is TGCGCCAGCAGCCGCATCACGGGAGGGCGCGGCAGCTCCTACAATGAGCAGTTCTTC. This translates into CASSRITGGRGSSYNEQFF.

The chain employs TRBV11-2 and TRBJ2-6; no clear D gene. This CDR3 contains 12 residues. Trimming removed 3 bases at V and 6 bases at J, with 3 bases between. CDR1 is SGHAT, CDR2 FQNNGV, per germline. The CDR3 reads CASSFLANVLTF. As DNA, the CDR3 is TGTGCCAGCAGCTTTCTGGCCAACGTCCTGACTTTC.

The chain uses TRBV25-1 and TRBJ1-6; TRBD1 agrees at 7 bases. V lost 4 bases to trimming and J lost 10 bases; unmatched junction nucleotides: 10. The CDR3 extends over 15 amino acids. Germline V lookup: CDR1 MGHDK, CDR2 SYGVNS. CDR3: CASSVLDRDESPLHF. The DNA of the CDR3 is TGTGCCAGCAGTGTTCTTGACAGGGACGAGTCACCCCTCCACTTT.